The rows below give T cell receptor beta chains drawn from one sample of a study of identical twins. MiXCR was run by TCRdb on the 5' RACE reads, yielding one entry per CDR3 protein. The repertoire consists of hundreds of thousands of distinct CDR3 sequences, with about a tenth occurring once and the leading ten covering just over 5%. Sequencing was performed on memory (CD45RO+) T cells sorted from blood. All receptors come from a woman aged 18-29 years in good health. The CDR3 runs from the conserved cysteine through the conserved F or W. The D gene is left open where the match is weak. Clone size is not always given. Where it is, it says once, few, many or a class for expanded clones.

V	J	size	D	DNA	CDR3
TRBV21-1	TRBJ1-6	NA	NA	TGTGCCAGCACCCATACCGGCGATTCACCCCTCCACTTT	CASTHTGDSPLHF
TRBV19	TRBJ2-4	many	TRBD1	TGTGCCAGTAGTATGGCGGGACAGGGGATACGGGACATTCAGTACTTC	CASSMAGQGIRDIQYF
TRBV11-2	TRBJ2-7	many	NA	TGTGCCAGCAGCTTACAAGTCTACGAGCAGTACTTC	CASSLQVYEQYF
TRBV6-2/TRBV6-3	TRBJ2-5	few	TRBD2	TGTGCCAGCTGGGATCGCGGGAGGCATCAAGAGACCCAGTACTTC	CASWDRGRHQETQYF
TRBV7-8	TRBJ2-5	few	NA	TGTGCCAGCAGCTTATGGCGGAACGGGCTTGGGTACCAAGAGACCCAGTACTTC	CASSLWRNGLGYQETQYF
TRBV10-2	TRBJ1-1	few	NA	TGCGCCGTTCGGGAGGGGCCGATCACTGAAGCTTTCTTT	CAVREGPITEAFF
TRBV20-1	TRBJ1-5	NA	NA	TGCAGTGCTCCGCAGGGGAATAGCAATCAGCCCCAGCATTTT	CSAPQGNSNQPQHF
TRBV7-9	TRBJ1-4	NA	TRBD1	TGTGCCAGCAGCCAAGATGGGACAGGGACGAATGAAAAACTGTTTTTT	CASSQDGTGTNEKLFF
TRBV7-6	TRBJ2-7	few	TRBD1	TGTGCCAGCAGCCCACAACAGGGGGCCTACGAGCAGTACTTC	CASSPQQGAYEQYF
TRBV11-2	TRBJ2-3	NA	TRBD2	TGTGCCAGCAGCCAAGTTCGACTTAGGACTAGCGAAGTCGATACGCAGTATTTT	CASSQVRLRTSEVDTQYF